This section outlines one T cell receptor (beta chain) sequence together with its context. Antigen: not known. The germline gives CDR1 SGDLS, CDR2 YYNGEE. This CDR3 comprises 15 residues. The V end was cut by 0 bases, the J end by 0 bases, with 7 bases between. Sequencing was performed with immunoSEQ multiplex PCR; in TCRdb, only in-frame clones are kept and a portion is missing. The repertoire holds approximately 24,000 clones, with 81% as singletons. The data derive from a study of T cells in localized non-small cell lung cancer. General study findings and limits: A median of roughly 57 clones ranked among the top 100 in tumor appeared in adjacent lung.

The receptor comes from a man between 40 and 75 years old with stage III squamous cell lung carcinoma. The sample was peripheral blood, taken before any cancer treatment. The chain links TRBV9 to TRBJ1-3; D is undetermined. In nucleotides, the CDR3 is TGTGCCAGCAGCGTAGGGACTATCTCTGGAAACACCATATATTTT. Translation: CASSVGTISGNTIYF. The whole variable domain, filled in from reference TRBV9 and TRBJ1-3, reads DSGVTQTPKHLITATGQRVTLRCSPRSGDLSVYWYQQSLDQGLQFLIQYYNGEERAKGNILERFSAQQFPDLHSELNLSSLELGDSALYFCASSVGTISGNTIYFGEGSWLTVV.